This T cell receptor beta chain was found in a study of blood T cells in healthy people across ages. The CDR3 is 12 amino acids. In germline, CDR1 is DFQATT, CDR2 SNEGSKA (reference sequence). Next came a second PCR, run for about 7 to 12 cycles, which used a sample-barcoded 5' primer along with a J-beta primer mix. TCRdb used MiXCR to reprocess the 5' RACE reads, holding one entry per CDR3 protein. The sample includes 1.5 million to 2 million distinct CDR3 sequences, roughly two fifths of them seen just once. Per sample, at least 5 micrograms of total RNA were extracted. Worth noting for this clonotype: The junction does not match germline at one end; this may be a read error.

What was sequenced was blood. The chain recombines TRBV20-1 with TRBJ1-1; D is possibly TRBD1 (5 bases). This sequence originates from a human donor in good health. The CDR3 loop reads CSARAVGVEAFF. The CDR3 bases are TGCAGTGCCAGAGCGGTGGGGGTAGAAGCTTTCTTT.